Following are 20 T cell receptor beta chains from one sample sequenced in a study of response to subunit inactivated influenza vaccine. TCRdb re-analysed the RT-PCR reads in MiXCR, keeping a single row per CDR3 protein. Of fewer than 700,000 distinct CDR3 sequences in the sample, roughly 13% are singletons; the top ten hold around 12%. The sample here was PBMCs from blood, taken around seven weeks after vaccination. These receptors were collected from a man in his fifties or sixties who received an inactivated influenza vaccine.

This clonotype was recorded a few times. The J gene is TRBJ2-3, the V gene TRBV5-8, with a weak D call TRBD1 (6 bases). V was pared by 4 bases and J by 4 bases, with 10 bases between. The CDR3 totals 13 residues. Per the germline V gene, CDR1 is SGHTS and CDR2 is YDEGEE. The CDR3 reads CASSPRQADTQYF. CDR3 nucleotides: TGTGCCAGCAGCCCTCGACAGGCAGATACGCAGTATTTT.

The sample holds a few counts of this clonotype. This chain connects TRBV12-3 or TRBV12-4 to TRBJ1-1; possibly TRBD1 for D (6 bases). The CDR3 runs 11 residues. V gave up 5 bases and J gave up 10 bases, with 11 bases separating them. CDR3 sequence: CASSETGRAFF. The CDR3 DNA is TGTGCCAGCAGTGAAACAGGGCGAGCTTTCTTT.

The sample holds a few counts of this clonotype. The V call is TRBV27, the J call TRBJ2-7, with 8 bases fitting TRBD1. Germline values: CDR1 MNHEY, CDR2 SMNVEV (reference sequence). The CDR3 extends over 15 amino acids. V shed 5 bases and J 2 bases; nucleotides not matched to a gene: 8. CDR3 in DNA: TGTGCCAGCAGTAAGGACAGGGTGTCAACCTACGAGCAGTACTTC. It translates to CASSKDRVSTYEQYF.

In its sample, this clonotype was seen a few times. The gene calls are TRBV6-1 and TRBJ2-1; 8 nucleotides match TRBD1. Germline loops: CDR1 MNHNS, CDR2 SASEGT. CDR3 length: 15 amino acids. The V and J ends lost 6 bases and 0 bases, in that order; junction bases with no gene match: 4. The CDR3 DNA follows: TGTGCCAGCAGATTGGACAGGGTCTCCTACAATGAGCAGTTCTTC. Protein sequence: CASRLDRVSYNEQFF.

The rearrangement uses TRBV7-2 and TRBJ2-7; either TRBD1 or TRBD2 may fit D (7 bases each). The CDR3 runs to 14 residues. Trimming removed 8 bases from V and 3 bases from J, with 17 bases in between. Germline V CDR1 and CDR2: SGHTA, FQGNSA. CDR3 residues: CASSRGGGGYEQYF. The CDR3 coding sequence is TGTGCCAGCTCCAGGGGAGGGGGCGGCTACGAGCAGTACTTC.

This clonotype has just a few counts. The chain recombines TRBV29-1 with TRBJ2-3; 8 bases are a match to TRBD2. Germline assignment: CDR1 SQVTM and CDR2 ANQGSEA. The trim removed 4 bases at V and 2 bases at J, leaving 8 bases unmatched. This CDR3 has 15 amino acids. CDR3 loop: CSVGGAGANTDTQYF. In nucleotides, the CDR3 is TGCAGCGTTGGGGGAGCGGGGGCCAACACAGATACGCAGTATTTT.

The J gene is TRBJ2-3, the V gene TRBV20-1; TRBD2 might be the D (6 bases). Between the trimmed V and J ends, which lost 3 bases and 4 bases, there was a span of 26 bases. In germline, CDR1 is DFQATT, CDR2 SNEGSKA (reference sequence). This CDR3 contains 18 residues. The CDR3 spells CSASGSIVAGWGPDTQYF. CDR3 DNA sequence: TGCAGTGCTAGTGGCAGTATCGTCGCGGGGTGGGGTCCAGATACGCAGTATTTT.

This clonotype has ten or more counts. The chain combines TRBV4-2 with TRBJ2-7, with 8 bases that match TRBD1. The CDR3 consists of 13 residues. The junction had 4 bases not matched to a gene; V was cut back by 3 bases and J by 6 bases. The germline gives CDR1 LGHNA, CDR2 YNFKEQ. For the CDR3, the DNA is TGTGCCAGCAGCCAGGGACAGGAGATCGAGCAGTACTTC. Encoded protein: CASSQGQEIEQYF.

The chain links TRBV6-5 to TRBJ2-7; 7 bases match TRBD1. Germline CDR1 MNHEY, CDR2 SVGAGI. The CDR3 is made up of 15 amino acids. With 0 bases clipped from V and 4 bases from J, the junction kept 6 bases outside the gene matches. Here the CDR3 reads CASSYSRDSLYEQYF. Here the CDR3 DNA reads TGTGCCAGCAGTTACTCCCGGGACAGCTTGTACGAGCAGTACTTC.

V usage is TRBV25-1 and J usage is TRBJ2-2, with TRBD2 matching 8 bases. The CDR3 runs to 16 residues. Trimming cost V 4 bases and J 7 bases; bases outside gene matches: 11. The V gene's germline CDR1 is MGHDK and CDR2 SYGVNS. The CDR3 loop reads CASSARGGGVVGELFF. CDR3 sequence (DNA): TGTGCCAGCAGTGCCCGGGGGGGCGGGGTTGTCGGGGAGCTGTTTTTT.

This rearrangement joins TRBV5-1 to TRBJ2-1; 9 bases line up with TRBD1. Looked up from germline, CDR1 is SGHRS and CDR2 is YFSETQ. This CDR3 is 15 amino acids long. V lost 3 bases to trimming and J lost 7 bases; unmatched junction nucleotides: 8. The CDR3 spells CASSSQGARVNEQFF. Here the CDR3 DNA reads TGCGCCAGCAGCTCACAGGGGGCGCGGGTTAATGAGCAGTTCTTC.

J is TRBJ2-1 and V is TRBV5-1, with TRBD1 identical over 10 bases. The CDR3 extends over 14 amino acids. Germline CDR1 is SGHRS and CDR2 is YFSETQ. V trimming: 3 bases; J trimming: 9 bases; junction bases outside the gene matches: 6. CDR3 in amino acids: CASSSGTGASEQFF. In DNA, the CDR3 is TGCGCCAGCAGCTCCGGGACAGGGGCATCTGAGCAGTTCTTC.

There are a few counts of this clonotype. V is TRBV5-1 and J is TRBJ2-7, with D maybe TRBD1 (5 bases). Germline lookup yields CDR1 SGHRS and CDR2 YFSETQ. The CDR3 length is 15 residues. V gave up 0 bases and J gave up 4 bases, with 14 bases separating them. The CDR3 DNA reads as TGCGCCAGCAGCTTGGTGTCAAACAGGATATACGAGCAGTACTTC. Protein: CASSLVSNRIYEQYF.

This clonotype was detected a few times. The chain links TRBV4-3 to TRBJ2-5; TRBD1 matches at 8 bases. Germline assignment: CDR1 LGHNA and CDR2 YSLEER. Trimming removed 2 bases from V and 2 bases from J; junction bases left unmatched: 4. The CDR3 extends over 15 amino acids. The CDR3: CASSQFGQGQETQYF. The CDR3, as DNA: TGCGCCAGCAGCCAATTCGGACAGGGACAAGAGACCCAGTACTTC.

This clonotype was observed a handful of times. The J gene is TRBJ2-7, the V gene TRBV10-3; the D gene is possibly TRBD2 (5 bases). Trimming took off 0 bases at V and 6 bases at J, with 12 bases between the two ends. The germline V gene encodes CDR1 ENHRY and CDR2 SYGVKD. The CDR3 consists of 14 residues. In nucleotides, the CDR3 is TGTGCCATCAGTGAGTCGACCCTCCGGGGCGAGCAGTACTTC. Protein: CAISESTLRGEQYF.

This clonotype was seen many times. The chain couples TRBV20-1 to TRBJ2-7; 11 bases agree with TRBD2. With V trimmed by 5 bases and J by 2 bases, 8 bases remained unmatched. Looked up from germline, CDR1 is DFQATT and CDR2 is SNEGSKA (reference sequence). This CDR3 has 15 residues. CDR3 DNA: TGCAGTGCTCCGAGGCTAGCGGGAGGACCCTACGAGCAGTACTTC. The encoded protein is CSAPRLAGGPYEQYF.

The V gene is TRBV20-1, the J gene TRBJ2-1, with 7 bases fitting TRBD2. Germline CDR1 and CDR2: DFQATT and SNEGSKA (reference sequence). The CDR3 contains 13 residues. CDR3 residues: CSEIRGAYNEQFF. The CDR3 DNA reads TGCAGCGAGATCCGGGGGGCCTACAATGAGCAGTTCTTC.

This clonotype showed up many times. The chain combines TRBV10-1 with TRBJ2-1; tentatively, D is TRBD1 (6 bases). The CDR3 sequence is 15 residues long. V lost 3 bases to trimming and J lost 2 bases, with 11 bases between them. Germline CDR1 WNHNN, CDR2 SYGVQD (reference sequence). The CDR3 region has the DNA TGCGCCAGCAGTGATGGGCAGGGGACCTACAATGAGCAGTTCTTC. It is translated as CASSDGQGTYNEQFF.

This clonotype was seen more than once but under ten times. The chain links TRBV20-1 to TRBJ2-5; a possible D gene is TRBD1 (7 bases). The V and J ends lost 6 bases and 1 base respectively, with 12 bases between them. The CDR3 is made up of 13 amino acids. Per germline, CDR1 DFQATT and CDR2 SNEGSKA (reference sequence). In nucleotides, the CDR3 is TGCAGTGCGGCCAGGGGGGTCCAAGAGACCCAGTACTTC. Residues: CSAARGVQETQYF.

The table lists this clonotype with a few counts. The CDR3 is CASSHIGGPEQFF. CDR3 nucleotide sequence: TGTGCCAGCAGCCACATCGGGGGGCCTGAGCAGTTCTTC. The chain combines TRBV7-9 with TRBJ2-1; TRBD2 is a possible D gene (7 bases). The V gene's germline CDR1 is SEHNR and CDR2 FQNEAQ (reference sequence). Trimming removed 5 bases from V and 9 bases from J, with 14 bases in between. The CDR3 consists of 13 residues.